This paragraph covers one TCR beta chain sequence. It has no known antigen specificity. No clone much larger than this one lies a single base away; base qualities are absent. This entry comes from a study of blood T cell repertoires in COVID-19 (dated by TCRdb to about 2020). Notes on the research overall: Samples from collaborators originated in the United States, Italy and Spain and spanned both the acute and convalescent phases of COVID-19. The prospective study material was composed of cDNA or gDNA derived from T cells, B-cell-depleted T cells, or PBMCs. The dataset comprised deeply sampled blood TCRbeta repertoires from subjects exposed to, actively infected with, or recovered from COVID-19. The repertoires were made available in a free public database intended to serve as a resource for research on the immune response to SARS-CoV-2. The samples were drawn from two sources: the first 160 participants of the ongoing ImmuneRACE study, and 1,254 subjects contributed by 6 global collaborators. Sample metadata almost always included a de-identified subject ID, COVID-19 status, age in years and sex. Where available, HLA class I and class II types were taken from metadata supplied by the sample provider and were not determined by assay-based typing.

TCRbeta CDR3 regions were amplified from genomic DNA by means of the immunoSEQ Assay, a bias-controlled multiplex PCR. In the source study's methods: Within the assay, amplification of reference gene primers was used to estimate how many nucleated cells each sample contained. Sequence reads were collapsed and filtered to measure the absolute abundance of every unique TCRbeta CDR3 rearrangement. For each sample, productive Simpson clonality was calculated as the square root of Simpson's diversity index across productive rearrangements. The table comes from immuneACCESS by way of TCRdb, which keeps in-frame sequences with V and J called. Part of the clones is missing from these tables; in studies checked, under half for an unresolved V gene and the rest for unknown reasons. The V and J calls and clone size come from that table; D and trimming were worked out from the DNA. The table for this sample lists 250,000 to 300,000 clones; less than 90% of them were counted only once. Of the sample, about 4.3% is held by the ten largest clones.

Results the study describes overall, beyond this receptor: How much clinical and demographic metadata was included differed by source and by participant, and the metadata was provided uncurated.

Samples from volunteer blood donors who had recovered from COVID-19 were contributed by a second Seattle source. The collaborating institutions used their own protocols to collect whole blood in K2EDTA tubes. Collaborator samples were shipped for TCRbeta analysis as frozen whole blood, isolated PBMCs, or DNA extracted from either sample type. The TCR comes from a man between 60 and 70 years old who had recovered from COVID-19. The sequencing sample was made of peripheral blood.

The sequenced DNA is TGTGCCAGCTCCTCCCTTATTTACGAGCAGTACTTC. Translated, this gives CASSSLIYEQYF. The V and J segments used are TRBV2 and TRBJ2-7; the D gene assignment is ambiguous. Based on the germline V gene, the CDR1 and CDR2 sequences are SNHLY and FYNNEI. Relative to germline, V is 8 bases shorter and J is 4 bases shorter, with 12 bases between their ends. Measured from the cysteine to the phenylalanine, the CDR3 is 12 residues long. Only CDR3 DNA remains: 36 bases, in frame from the first base.